This TCR beta chain was observed in a study of blood T cell repertoires in COVID-19. Study summary: The origin of the acute and convalescent COVID-19 samples was the United States, Italy and Spain. The analysed material was cDNA or gDNA that came from T cells, B-cell-depleted T cells, or PBMCs.

Method: immunoSEQ multiplex PCR; TCRdb's copy keeps in-frame clones and lacks some. The sample consists of more than 85,000 clones, around 78% of them appearing once. This CDR3 has 12 residues. The germline CDR1 and CDR2 sequences are MNHNY and SVGAGI (reference sequence). V gave up 5 bases and J gave up 8 bases; unmatched junction bases: 5. Material for sequencing was peripheral blood. The chain joins TRBV6-6 to TRBJ1-2, with 7 bases matching TRBD1. The clonotype comes from a woman aged 60 to 75 with acute or convalescent COVID-19. The CDR3 bases are TGTGCCAGCAGTCCAGGGGGTAAAGGCTACACCTTC. Residues: CASSPGGKGYTF.